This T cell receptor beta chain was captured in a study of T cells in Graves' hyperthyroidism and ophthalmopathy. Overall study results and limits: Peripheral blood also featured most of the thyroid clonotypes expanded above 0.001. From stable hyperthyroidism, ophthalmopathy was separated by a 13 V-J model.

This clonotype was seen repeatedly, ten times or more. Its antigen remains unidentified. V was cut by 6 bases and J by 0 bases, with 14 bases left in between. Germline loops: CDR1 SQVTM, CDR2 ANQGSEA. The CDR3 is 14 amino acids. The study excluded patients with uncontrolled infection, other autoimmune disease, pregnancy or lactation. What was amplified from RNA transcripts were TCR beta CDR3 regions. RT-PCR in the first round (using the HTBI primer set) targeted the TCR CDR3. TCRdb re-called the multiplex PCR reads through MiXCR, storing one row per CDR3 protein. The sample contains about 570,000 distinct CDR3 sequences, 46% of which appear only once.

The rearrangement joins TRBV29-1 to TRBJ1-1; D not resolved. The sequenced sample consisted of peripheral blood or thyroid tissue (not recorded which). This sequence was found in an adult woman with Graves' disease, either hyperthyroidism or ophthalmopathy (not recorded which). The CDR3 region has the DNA TGCAGCGTCGGCCGGGAAACGGTGAACACTGAAGCTTTCTTT. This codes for CSVGRETVNTEAFF.